The 9 T cell receptor beta chains in this list originate from one sample, sequenced in a study of CD4 T cell repertoires in COVID-19. The memory T cells were sequenced right after ex vivo isolation, without culture. The data were produced by immunoSEQ multiplex PCR, yet TCRdb's version contains in-frame clones alone and is incomplete. The repertoire consists of more than 20,000 clones, with over 85% occurring once and the leading ten covering around 0.66%. The sample here was circulating follicular helper CD4+ T cells (cTfh) from blood, taken before the COVID-19 pandemic. Receptor source: a human donor who had COVID-19.

The rearrangement joins TRBV7-2 to TRBJ2-7, with 9 bases identical to TRBD2. The germline V gene encodes CDR1 SGHTA and CDR2 FQGNSA. V shed 2 bases and J 2 bases; nucleotides not matched to a gene: 4. The CDR3 runs to 15 residues. The CDR3 DNA reads TGTGCCAGCAGCTTACAAGCGGGAGGACCCTACGAGCAGTACTTC. Protein product: CASSLQAGGPYEQYF. The whole variable domain, remainder taken from reference TRBV7-2 and TRBJ2-7, is GAGVSQSPSNKVTEKGKDVELRCDPISGHTALYWYRQSLGQGLEFLIYFQGNSAPDKSGLPSDRFSAERTGGSVSTLTIQRTQQEDSAVYLCASSLQAGGPYEQYFGPGTRLTVT.

The table lists this clone with a few counts. This chain uses TRBV4-1 with TRBJ1-2; TRBD1 aligns across 7 bases. CDR3 length: 15 amino acids. Trimming took 1 base from V and 4 from J; bases not matched to a gene: 6. Germline loops: CDR1 MGHRA, CDR2 YSYEKL. The CDR3 sequence is CASSQAGTATYGYTF. Here the CDR3 DNA reads TGCGCCAGCAGCCAAGCCGGGACAGCTACCTATGGCTACACCTTC.

The rearrangement links TRBV6-5 to TRBJ1-1, with a weak D call TRBD1 (5 bases). CDR3 length: 14 residues. Trimming left V 5 bases short and J 11 bases short, with 21 bases between. Per the germline V gene, CDR1 is MNHEY and CDR2 is SVGAGI. The CDR3 region is CASSTGSTRNRAFF. The CDR3 DNA follows: TGTGCCAGCAGTACAGGTTCAACCCGAAACAGGGCTTTCTTT.

V gene TRBV7-6 combines with J gene TRBJ2-1, with TRBD2 matching 7 bases. Germline lookup yields CDR1 SGHVS and CDR2 FNYEAQ. V lost 1 base and J lost 5; bases outside the gene matches: 5. The CDR3 totals 15 residues. Here the CDR3 reads CASSLEWGRDNEQFF. CDR3 bases: TGTGCCAGCAGCTTAGAGTGGGGGAGGGACAATGAGCAGTTCTTC. The whole variable domain, remainder taken from reference TRBV7-6 and TRBJ2-1, is GAGVSQSPRYKVTKRGQDVALRCDPISGHVSLYWYRQALGQGPEFLTYFNYEAQQDKSGLPNDRFSAERPEGSISTLTIQRTEQRDSAMYRCASSLEWGRDNEQFFGPGTRLTVL.

The chain links TRBV28 to TRBJ2-1, with a tentative D call TRBD2 (7 bases). Germline-derived CDR1 and CDR2 are MDHEN and SYDVKM. Trimming took off 2 bases at V and 1 base at J, with 9 bases between the two ends. The CDR3 is 15 residues long. The CDR3 DNA is TGTGCCAGCAGTTTAGCGGGGGCGTCCTACAATGAGCAGTTCTTC. This encodes CASSLAGASYNEQFF.

This chain joins TRBV7-9 and TRBJ1-3; 9 bases line up with TRBD1. Per germline, CDR1 SEHNR and CDR2 FQNEAQ (reference sequence). V was clipped by 6 bases and J by 2 bases; unmatched bases: 5. This CDR3 spans 15 amino acids. CDR3 residues: CASRPQGAAGNTIYF. The CDR3 region has the DNA TGTGCCAGCAGGCCACAGGGGGCTGCTGGAAACACCATATATTTT.

The V gene is TRBV19, the J gene TRBJ1-5; TRBD1 aligns across 7 bases. Per germline, CDR1 LNHDA and CDR2 SQIVND (reference sequence). The CDR3 runs to 14 residues. The junction had 7 bases not matched to a gene; V was cut back by 7 bases and J by 4 bases. For the CDR3, the DNA is TGTGCCAGTATGGAGGGGGCGCGGAATCAGCCCCAGCATTTT. Encoded protein: CASMEGARNQPQHF.

On this clone itself: At one end the junction does not follow the germline gene, possibly because of a read error. Different DNA sequences within this sample yield the same CDR3. The chain uses TRBV30 and TRBJ1-1, with D unclear. Looked up from germline, CDR1 is GTSNPN and CDR2 is SVGIG (reference sequence). This CDR3 has 12 amino acids. CDR3 sequence (DNA): TGTGCCGAGAGGCCCGAGGGCACTGAGGCTTTCTTT. Amino acids: CAERPEGTEAFF.

This clone was recorded once. The V call is TRBV7-2, the J call TRBJ1-1; D gene uncertain. Germline V CDR1 and CDR2: SGHTA, FQGNSA. The ends were cut back, 6 bases at V and 4 bases at J, with 15 bases in the middle. The CDR3 contains 14 residues. The CDR3 loop reads CASSLREGSTEAFF. The CDR3 DNA follows: TGTGCCAGCAGTCTCCGGGAAGGGAGCACTGAAGCTTTCTTT.